This TCR beta chain was recovered during a study of blood T cell repertoires in COVID-19. Study in general: Sites across the United States, Italy and Spain contributed samples from acute and convalescent COVID-19.

Each participant's cohort was designated according to participant-reported clinical history. The trim removed 3 bases at V and 7 bases at J, leaving 3 bases unmatched. Germline CDR1 LNHDA, CDR2 SQIVND (reference sequence). The CDR3 length is 15 residues. TCRdb's copy holds only in-frame clones and misses some; the assay was immunoSEQ multiplex PCR. The sample carries 300,000 to 350,000 clones, 70% to 90% recorded once. Comment on this clone: This same CDR3 is encoded by further DNA sequences in the sample.

The sample taken for sequencing was PBMCs or T cells enriched from blood (not recorded which). This TCR was sampled from a man aged 30-40 years who had recovered from COVID-19. The V call is TRBV19, the J call TRBJ1-6; 10 positions agree with TRBD1. The CDR3 coding sequence is TGTGCCAGTAGTATTGGGACAGGGGTCAATTCACCCCTCCACTTT. Amino acids: CASSIGTGVNSPLHF.